The 30 T cell receptor beta chains reported below all come from one sample, sequenced in a study of blood T cell repertoires in COVID-19. Profiling relied on immunoSEQ multiplex PCR, and the TCRdb table lists in-frame clones only, not all of them. The sample lists some 130,000 clones, roughly 83% occurring once. Sequencing was carried out using peripheral blood. These receptors originate from a woman in her forties or fifties with acute or convalescent COVID-19.

The genes are TRBV30 and TRBJ2-5; weak D call: TRBD2 (5 bases). Germline V gene data show CDR1 as GTSNPN and CDR2 as SVGIG (reference sequence). V was clipped by 0 bases and J by 10 bases, with 18 bases between them. This CDR3 is 14 amino acids long. DNA of the CDR3: TGTGCCTGGAGTGTATCACAGCACGGAGGCGGCCAGTACTTC. This translates into CAWSVSQHGGGQYF. Full variable domain (remainder filled in from reference TRBV30 and TRBJ2-5): SQTIHQWPATLVQPVGSPLSLECTVEGTSNPNLYWYRQAAGRGLQLLFYSVGIGQISSEVPQNLSASRPQDRQFILSSKKLLLSDSGFYLCAWSVSQHGGGQYFGPGTRLLVL.

This chain connects TRBV3-1 (or the pseudogene TRBV3-2) to TRBJ2-7, with TRBD1 matching 8 bases. This CDR3 contains 16 residues. Germline V lookup: CDR1 LGHDT, CDR2 YNNKEL (reference sequence). J was trimmed by 1 base and V by 4 bases; bases with no gene match: 9. The chain's CDR3 is CASSPWTGLTSYEQYF. In DNA form, the CDR3 reads TGTGCCAGCAGCCCCTGGACAGGGCTAACATCCTACGAGCAGTACTTC.

This clone was picked up one time. The V gene is TRBV7-2, the J gene TRBJ1-1, with D tentatively TRBD1 (5 bases). The CDR3 length is 13 residues. From germline, CDR1 is SGHTA and CDR2 FQGNSA. V lost 5 bases, J lost 3 bases, and 10 bases lay in between. The CDR3 loop is CASSITGDTEAFF. The CDR3 coding sequence is TGTGCCAGCAGCATTACAGGTGACACTGAAGCTTTCTTT.

The chain is built from TRBV6-5 and TRBJ1-2, with D maybe TRBD1 (5 bases). V was clipped by 7 bases and J by 0 bases, with 9 bases between them. This CDR3 has 13 residues. Germline CDR1 MNHEY, CDR2 SVGAGI. The CDR3 protein is CASTGGTNYGYTF. CDR3 DNA sequence: TGTGCCAGCACGGGGGGTACTAACTATGGCTACACCTTC.

The chain uses TRBV7-9 and TRBJ1-2, with TRBD1 identical over 7 bases. The length of the CDR3 is 14 residues. The germline V gene encodes CDR1 SEHNR and CDR2 FQNEAQ (reference sequence). V was pared by 2 bases and J by 8 bases, with 8 bases of the junction left unmatched. DNA for the CDR3: TGTGCCAGCAGCTTAATCAAGAACAGGGGAGGCTACACCTTC. It specifies CASSLIKNRGGYTF.

The chain employs TRBV10-3 and TRBJ1-1, with a tentative D call TRBD1 (6 bases). V dropped 0 bases and J dropped 1 base, with 9 bases sitting between them. This CDR3 has 15 residues. Per the germline V gene, CDR1 is ENHRY and CDR2 is SYGVKD. CDR3 DNA: TGTGCCATCAGTGAGTCGGGGACAACGAACACTGAAGCTTTCTTT. This codes for CAISESGTTNTEAFF.

This chain connects TRBV5-6 to TRBJ1-2, with D tentatively TRBD1 (5 bases). The germline V gene encodes CDR1 SGHDT and CDR2 YYEEEE. The length of the CDR3 is 13 residues. V shed 6 bases and J shed 8 bases, with 17 bases lying between them. The CDR3 spells CASNLEGTPGYTF. The DNA for the CDR3 is TGTGCCAGCAATCTTGAAGGGACTCCGGGCTACACCTTC.

The rearrangement uses TRBV11-2 and TRBJ2-3; 10 nucleotides match TRBD2. The CDR3 is made up of 17 amino acids. CDR1 is SGHAT and CDR2 is FQNNGV in the germline V gene. V lost 1 base, J lost 4 bases, and 8 bases stayed unmatched. The CDR3 DNA reads TGTGCCAGCAGCTTAGGAGCGGGGGGGCCAGGGGCAGATACGCAGTATTTT. It codes for CASSLGAGGPGADTQYF.

V and J are TRBV7-2 and TRBJ1-2; D unclear. CDR3 length equals 15 residues. CDR1 is SGHTA, CDR2 FQGNSA, per germline. Trimming took 0 bases from V and 7 from J, leaving 15 bases between them. The CDR3 DNA sequence: TGTGCCAGCAGCTTAGCCGGCAGGAGCGGAGGTGGCTACACCTTC. Its protein product is CASSLAGRSGGGYTF.

The chain uses TRBV30 and TRBJ2-3; the match to TRBD1 covers 10 bases. The CDR3 length is 15 residues. The J segment lost 2 bases and the V segment lost 1 base, leaving 3 bases of the junction unmatched. Germline CDR1 reads GTSNPN; CDR2 reads SVGIG (reference sequence). CDR3 in DNA: TGTGCCTGGAGTGCGGGACAGGGGCACACAGATACGCAGTATTTT. It is translated as CAWSAGQGHTDTQYF.

This clone was picked up a small number of times. The rearrangement joins TRBV19 to TRBJ2-5; TRBD2 might be the D (6 bases). V lost 3 bases to trimming and J lost 4 bases, with 6 bases between them. The CDR3 sequence is 12 residues long. Per germline, CDR1 LNHDA and CDR2 SQIVND (reference sequence). CDR3 DNA: TGTGCCAGTAGTATCGGGGGAGAGACCCAGTACTTC. Amino acid sequence: CASSIGGETQYF.

The rearrangement joins TRBV5-1 to TRBJ1-1; 7 bases agree with TRBD1. With 3 bases clipped from V and 0 bases from J, the junction kept 5 bases outside the gene matches. Germline V gene lookup returns CDR1 SGHRS and CDR2 YFSETQ. The CDR3 has 15 residues. As DNA, the CDR3 is TGCGCCAGCAGCTACTCCGGGACAGTGAACACTGAAGCTTTCTTT. Translation gives CASSYSGTVNTEAFF.

The chain has TRBV7-3 and TRBJ1-1, with TRBD1 matching over 8 bases. Trimming took 5 bases from V and 4 from J; bases not matched to a gene: 6. Germline V gives CDR1 SGHTA, CDR2 FQGTGA. The CDR3 totals 14 residues. The CDR3: CASSIQGAGTEAFF. The CDR3, as DNA: TGTGCCAGCAGCATCCAGGGGGCGGGCACTGAAGCTTTCTTT. Full variable domain (outside the CDR3, taken from reference TRBV7-3 and TRBJ1-1): GAGVSQTPSNKVTEKGKYVELRCDPISGHTALYWYRQSLGQGPEFLIYFQGTGAADDSGLPNDRFFAVRPEGSVSTLKIQRTERGDSAVYLCASSIQGAGTEAFFGQGTRLTVV.

The V call is TRBV19, the J call TRBJ1-3; no clear D. V gave up 3 bases and J gave up 2 bases, with 8 bases separating them. Germline lookup yields CDR1 LNHDA and CDR2 SQIVND (reference sequence). The CDR3 has 14 residues. The CDR3 DNA follows: TGTGCCAGTAGTATTTCAGGTGCTGGAAACACCATATATTTT. This gives the protein CASSISGAGNTIYF.

V gene TRBV3-1 (or the pseudogene TRBV3-2) combines with J gene TRBJ1-2; TRBD1 aligns across 7 bases. Trimming took 3 bases from V and 2 from J; bases not matched to a gene: 6. CDR3 length: 15 residues. Germline assignment: CDR1 LGHDT and CDR2 YNNKEL (reference sequence). In nucleotides, the CDR3 is TGTGCCAGCAGCCAGCGAAGGACAGGAAACTATGGCTACACCTTC. As protein: CASSQRRTGNYGYTF.

In its sample, this clone was seen once. The genes are TRBV30 and TRBJ1-5; 7 bases are shared with TRBD1. Trimming removed 2 bases from V and 4 bases from J; junction bases left unmatched: 8. Per germline, CDR1 GTSNPN and CDR2 SVGIG (reference sequence). The CDR3 length is 15 residues. CDR3 loop: CAWSHLSQGNQPQHF. CDR3 bases: TGTGCCTGGAGTCACCTATCACAGGGGAATCAGCCCCAGCATTTT.

This chain connects TRBV9 to TRBJ2-2, with a tentative D call TRBD2 (6 bases). V shed 0 bases and J shed 5 bases, with 11 bases lying between them. The germline gives CDR1 SGDLS, CDR2 YYNGEE. CDR3 size: 15 residues. In DNA, the CDR3 is TGTGCCAGCAGCGTAGAGGTGGGGAGGACCGGGGAGCTGTTTTTT. It is translated as CASSVEVGRTGELFF.

About this clone: Distinct nucleotide sequences in the sample also encode this CDR3. The CDR3 here is CASSYPGRNEQFF. In DNA, the CDR3 is TGTGCCAGCAGTTACCCAGGGCGTAATGAGCAGTTCTTC. This chain links TRBV6-5 with TRBJ2-1, with D maybe TRBD1 (5 bases). V shed 2 bases and J shed 7 bases, with 9 bases lying between them. In germline, CDR1 is MNHEY, CDR2 SVGAGI. This CDR3 has 13 amino acids.

J is TRBJ2-7 and V is TRBV19, with 10 bases aligning to TRBD1. V lost 3 bases and J lost 5; bases outside the gene matches: 7. This CDR3 region has 15 residues. Germline values: CDR1 LNHDA, CDR2 SQIVND (reference sequence). The CDR3 sequence is CASSIGQGVEDEQYF. CDR3 in DNA: TGTGCCAGTAGTATCGGACAGGGGGTCGAGGACGAGCAGTACTTC. Filled out from reference TRBV19 and TRBJ2-7, the complete variable domain reads DGGITQSPKYLFRKEGQNVTLSCEQNLNHDAMYWYRQDPGQGLRLIYYSQIVNDFQKGDIAEGYSVSREKKESFPLTVTSAQKNPTAFYLCASSIGQGVEDEQYFGPGTRLTVT.

The chain joins TRBV3-1 (or the pseudogene TRBV3-2) to TRBJ1-2, with D unresolved. The CDR3 contains 11 residues. Germline CDR1 is LGHDT and CDR2 is YNNKEL (reference sequence). The V end lost 6 bases, the J end lost 2 bases, and 4 bases lay between the germline ends. The CDR3 DNA reads as TGTGCCAGCAGGGGCAACTATGGCTACACCTTC. Translating gives CASRGNYGYTF.

The chain employs TRBV3-1 (or the pseudogene TRBV3-2) and TRBJ1-1, with TRBD1 as a possible D gene (5 bases). There are 17 residues in the CDR3. The germline CDR1 and CDR2 sequences are LGHDT and YNNKEL (reference sequence). Trimming took 0 bases from V and 0 from J, leaving 14 bases between them. Written as DNA, the CDR3 is TGTGCCAGCAGCCAAGATTGGGGAACAGGTATGAACACTGAAGCTTTCTTT. Protein sequence: CASSQDWGTGMNTEAFF.

V is TRBV5-1 and J is TRBJ1-2; tentative D call: TRBD1 (6 bases). CDR3 length: 16 amino acids. Germline V gene lookup returns CDR1 SGHRS and CDR2 YFSETQ. The ends were cut back, 4 bases at V and 2 bases at J, with 18 bases in the middle. The CDR3 DNA is TGCGCCAGCAGCCTAAACCTCGGAGGACAGAACTATGGCTACACCTTC. This sequence encodes CASSLNLGGQNYGYTF.

The chain couples TRBV12-3 or TRBV12-4 to TRBJ1-4; no reliable D call. This CDR3 is built from 12 residues. The ends were cut back, 3 bases at V and 7 bases at J, with 6 bases in the middle. This CDR3 is CASSFGGEKLFF. The DNA for the CDR3 is TGTGCCAGCAGTTTCGGCGGTGAAAAACTGTTTTTT.

This chain joins TRBV9 and TRBJ1-5, with 9 bases aligning to TRBD1. This CDR3 region has 16 residues. From germline, CDR1 is SGDLS and CDR2 YYNGEE. V dropped 4 bases and J dropped 0; count of bases not matched to a gene: 5. Here the CDR3 reads CASSPGQGYSNQPQHF. In nucleotides, the CDR3 is TGTGCCAGCAGCCCAGGACAGGGGTATAGCAATCAGCCCCAGCATTTT.

This chain joins TRBV5-6 and TRBJ1-2; possible D gene TRBD1, 6 bases. The CDR3 has 14 residues. V gave up 4 bases and J gave up 4 bases, with 14 bases separating them. Per germline, CDR1 SGHDT and CDR2 YYEEEE. The CDR3: CASSITQGIYGYTF. In nucleotides, the CDR3 is TGTGCCAGCAGCATTACACAGGGAATCTATGGCTACACCTTC.

The chain links TRBV9 to TRBJ2-5; tentative D call: TRBD1 (7 bases). V gave up 4 bases and J gave up 2 bases, with 15 bases separating them. The germline CDR1 and CDR2 sequences are SGDLS and YYNGEE. This CDR3 spans 15 amino acids. Written as DNA, the CDR3 is TGTGCCAGCAGCCCCGCAGGGGGGAGGCAAGAGACCCAGTACTTC. Residues: CASSPAGGRQETQYF.

The V call is TRBV28, the J call TRBJ1-2; 7 nucleotides align to TRBD1. The CDR3 sequence is 15 residues long. V was clipped by 5 bases and J by 8 bases; unmatched bases: 14. Germline V CDR1 and CDR2: MDHEN, SYDVKM. The CDR3 DNA sequence: TGTGCCAGCAGTCCATGGGGGACAGAGAGTGGCGGCTACACCTTC. The encoded protein is CASSPWGTESGGYTF.

The chain recombines TRBV9 with TRBJ2-2; TRBD1 matches 10 bases. Germline CDR1 reads SGDLS; CDR2 reads YYNGEE. J was trimmed by 4 bases and V by 0 bases; bases with no gene match: 6. The CDR3 is 17 residues long. The CDR3 region has the DNA TGTGCCAGCAGCGTAGCTCCCTGGACAGGGGGCACCGGGGAGCTGTTTTTT. It encodes CASSVAPWTGGTGELFF.

Note on this clone: Other DNA sequences within the sample encode an identical CDR3. The chain couples TRBV4-1 to TRBJ1-3; D might be TRBD1 (6 bases). The CDR3 length is 15 residues. V shed 1 base and J shed 1 base, with 8 bases lying between them. The V gene's germline CDR1 is MGHRA and CDR2 YSYEKL. In DNA form, the CDR3 reads TGCGCCAGCAGCCAAGGGGGACAATCTGGAAACACCATATATTTT. Translated, it gives CASSQGGQSGNTIYF.

The chain employs TRBV24-1 and TRBJ1-6; TRBD1 might be the D (5 bases). The CDR3 has 14 amino acids. Germline lookup yields CDR1 KGHDR and CDR2 SFDVKD. V lost 5 bases, J lost 8 bases, and 12 bases lay in between. CDR3 in amino acids: CATSVQETDSPLHF. CDR3 in DNA: TGTGCCACCAGTGTACAGGAAACGGATTCACCCCTCCACTTT.